This TCR beta chain was captured by sequencing in a study of blood T cells in healthy people across ages. V lost 1 base to trimming and J lost 7 bases; unmatched junction nucleotides: 13. This CDR3 spans 17 amino acids. Germline V gene sequence: CDR1 MGHRA, CDR2 YSYEKL. Through a sample-barcoded 5' primer and a J-beta primer mix, a second PCR was run for roughly 7 to 11 cycles. TCRdb re-called the 5' RACE reads with MiXCR, one entry per CDR3 protein. The sample has under 850,000 distinct CDR3 sequences; around 36% are singletons. In its sample, this clonotype was seen a few times. Source material: blood. This TCR was sampled from a young man in good health. This chain connects TRBV4-1 to TRBJ2-4; 7 bases line up with TRBD2. This CDR3 is CASSQGGQRGSQNIQYF. Here the CDR3 DNA reads TGCGCCAGCAGCCAAGGGGGTCAGCGGGGATCTCAGAACATTCAGTACTTC.